This T cell receptor (beta chain) was identified during a study of CD8+ T cells in alopecia areata. The wider study: Treatment of the treated patients consisted of oral tofacitinib, 5 to 10 mg twice daily.

As for treatment: oral pan-JAK inhibitor, 5-10 mg twice daily. Alopecia areata patients had lesional scalp punch biopsies and peripheral blood taken from them. The V and J ends lost 4 bases and 5 bases, in that order; junction bases with no gene match: 6. Looked up from germline, CDR1 is LGHNA and CDR2 is YSLEER. The CDR3 runs to 16 residues. Study-wide findings and caveats: Tofacitinib significantly reduced both scalp clonality and expanded CD8+ clones among the top 100.

Following extraction, RNA underwent reverse transcription to cDNA, which served as the sequencing template. Generated by immunoSEQ multiplex PCR, the TCRdb table keeps only in-frame clones and is missing some. This table has over 150,000 clones, 53% appearing once. As regards this clone: Antigen: not known.

The V and J genes are TRBV4-3 and TRBJ2-7, with 15 bases matching TRBD2. The receptor was isolated from a human donor with alopecia areata. Sequenced material: CD8+ T cells sorted from blood, taken at week 24, from a patient treated with tofacitinib. The CDR3 sequence is CASSLGTSGGIHEQYF. The CDR3 DNA follows: TGCGCCAGCAGCCTCGGGACTAGCGGGGGGATCCACGAGCAGTACTTC.